Listed here are 10 T cell receptor beta chains from one sample, sequenced in a study of beta chain features in type 1 diabetes. Reverse transcription of all isolated RNA meant that expressed TCRB transcripts were sequenced. Assay used: immunoSEQ multiplex PCR; TCRdb lists only in-frame clones, some missing. The sample yields around 400,000 clones, about 15% seen once. Sample: naive CD4+ T cells from blood. The receptors come from a woman aged 18-29 years in good health.

This chain uses TRBV5-4 with TRBJ2-7; TRBD2 matches at 9 bases. This CDR3 has 15 residues. Per the germline V gene, CDR1 is SGHNT and CDR2 is YYREEE (reference sequence). V was pared by 2 bases and J by 7 bases, with 10 bases of the junction left unmatched. The CDR3 nucleotides are TGTGCCAGCAGCTTACCTCTAGCGGGAAACGGGGAGCAGTACTTC. This encodes CASSLPLAGNGEQYF.

The chain has TRBV6-5 and TRBJ2-5, with 12 positions matching TRBD2. V dropped 0 bases and J dropped 4; count of bases not matched to a gene: 0. The CDR3 has 15 amino acids. Germline assignment: CDR1 MNHEY and CDR2 SVGAGI. CDR3 bases: TGTGCCAGCAGTTACTCGGGACTAGCGGGAGAGACCCAGTACTTC. As protein: CASSYSGLAGETQYF.

This clone was seen only a few times. V usage is TRBV7-3 and J usage is TRBJ2-5, with 11 nucleotides matching TRBD1. The V gene end was trimmed by 5 bases and the J gene end by 5 bases; junction bases not matched to a gene: 4. Germline V gene data show CDR1 as SGHTA and CDR2 as FQGTGA. The CDR3 runs to 14 residues. CDR3 nucleotides: TGTGCCAGCAGCACCGGACAGGGGGCCGAGACCCAGTACTTC. Its translation is CASSTGQGAETQYF.

The CDR3 DNA follows: TGTGCCAGCAGCGTTTCCAGGGTGGGGGATACGCAGTATTTT. This codes for CASSVSRVGDTQYF. The V and J genes are TRBV9 and TRBJ2-3; perhaps TRBD1 as D (5 bases). Trimming shortened V by 2 bases and J by 6 bases, and 13 bases separated the two germline ends. CDR1 and CDR2 from the germline V gene are SGDLS and YYNGEE. This CDR3 has 14 residues.

The V gene is TRBV5-1, the J gene TRBJ2-7; 11 bases are a match to TRBD2. The germline gives CDR1 SGHRS, CDR2 YFSETQ. The V and J ends lost 5 bases and 2 bases, in that order; junction bases with no gene match: 3. This CDR3 is 14 amino acids long. The CDR3 spells CASRNSGRAYEQYF. In DNA form, the CDR3 reads TGCGCCAGCAGGAATAGCGGGAGGGCCTACGAGCAGTACTTC.

This chain connects TRBV5-1 to TRBJ2-5, with 7 bases aligning to TRBD1. The V segment lost 4 bases and the J segment 5 bases; nucleotides outside the gene matches: 8. From germline, CDR1 is SGHRS and CDR2 YFSETQ. The CDR3 contains 14 residues. In nucleotides, the CDR3 is TGCGCCAGCAGCGGGACGACAGGGTCTGAGACCCAGTACTTC. It encodes CASSGTTGSETQYF.

Comments on this clone: This CDR3 is also generated by other DNA sequences in the sample. The chain combines TRBV28 with TRBJ1-2; TRBD1 aligns across 7 bases. This CDR3 comprises 14 residues. Losses at the gene ends were 6 bases for V and 1 base for J; bases not matched to a gene: 5. Germline loops: CDR1 MDHEN, CDR2 SYDVKM. CDR3 in amino acids: CASSLTGVNYGYTF. CDR3 bases: TGTGCCAGCAGCCTTACAGGGGTTAACTATGGCTACACCTTC.

The chain couples TRBV7-3 to TRBJ2-2; 10 nucleotides agree with TRBD2. Germline V CDR1 and CDR2: SGHTA, FQGTGA. The CDR3 is 15 residues long. V shed 8 bases and J 5 bases; nucleotides not matched to a gene: 8. CDR3 residues: CASGGLAVETGELFF. DNA for the CDR3: TGTGCCAGCGGCGGACTAGCGGTTGAGACCGGGGAGCTGTTTTTT.

The rearrangement uses TRBV4-1 and TRBJ2-7; 13 nucleotides align to TRBD2. Per the germline V gene, CDR1 is MGHRA and CDR2 is YSYEKL. The CDR3 loop spans 18 amino acids. The junction had 12 bases not matched to a gene; V was cut back by 5 bases and J by 2 bases. The CDR3 is CASSKGGLAGSAAYEQYF. The CDR3 bases are TGCGCCAGCAGCAAAGGGGGACTAGCGGGATCGGCCGCCTACGAGCAGTACTTC.

This clone was picked up a small number of times. V gene TRBV5-7 combines with J gene TRBJ2-7; D is uncertain. TRBV5-7 is placed among ORFs of uncertain function. The V gene lost 2 bases and the J gene lost 2 bases, with 8 bases spanning the gap. The CDR3 covers 13 residues. The CDR3 DNA reads as TGTGCCAGCAGCTTCACAGATCCCTACGAGCAGTACTTC. Its protein product is CASSFTDPYEQYF.